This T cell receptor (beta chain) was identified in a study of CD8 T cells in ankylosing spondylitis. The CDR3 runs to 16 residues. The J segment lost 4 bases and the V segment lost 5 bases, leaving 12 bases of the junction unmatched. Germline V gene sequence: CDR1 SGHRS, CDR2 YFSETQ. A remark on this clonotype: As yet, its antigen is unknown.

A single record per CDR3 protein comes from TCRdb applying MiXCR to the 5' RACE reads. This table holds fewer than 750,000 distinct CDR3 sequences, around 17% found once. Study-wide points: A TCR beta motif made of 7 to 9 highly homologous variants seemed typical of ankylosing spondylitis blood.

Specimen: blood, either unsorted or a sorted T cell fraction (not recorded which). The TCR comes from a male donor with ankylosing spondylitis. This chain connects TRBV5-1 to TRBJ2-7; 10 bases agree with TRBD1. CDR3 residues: CASSFRGDRGRYEQYF. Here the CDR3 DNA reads TGCGCCAGCAGTTTCCGTGGGGACAGGGGCAGGTACGAGCAGTACTTC. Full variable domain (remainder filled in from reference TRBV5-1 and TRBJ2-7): KAGVTQTPRYLIKTRGQQVTLSCSPISGHRSVSWYQQTPGQGLQFLFEYFSETQRNKGNFPGRFSGRQFSNSRSEMNVSTLELGDSALYLCASSFRGDRGRYEQYFGPGTRLTVT.